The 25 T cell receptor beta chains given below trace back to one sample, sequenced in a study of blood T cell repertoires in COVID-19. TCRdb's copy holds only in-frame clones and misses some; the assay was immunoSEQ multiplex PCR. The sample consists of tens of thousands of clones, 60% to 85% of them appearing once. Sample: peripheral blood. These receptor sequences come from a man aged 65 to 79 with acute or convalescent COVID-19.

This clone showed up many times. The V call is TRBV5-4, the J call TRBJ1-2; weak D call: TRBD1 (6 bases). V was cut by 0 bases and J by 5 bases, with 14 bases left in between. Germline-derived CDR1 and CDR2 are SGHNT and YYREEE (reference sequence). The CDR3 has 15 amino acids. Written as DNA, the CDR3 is TGTGCCAGCAGCTTGGGAGCAGGGGCGGTGTATGGCTACACCTTC. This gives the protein CASSLGAGAVYGYTF. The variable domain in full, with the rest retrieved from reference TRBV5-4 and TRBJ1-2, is ETGVTQSPTHLIKTRGQQVTLRCSSQSGHNTVSWYQQALGQGPQFIFQYYREEENGRGNFPPRFSGLQFPNYSSELNVNALELDDSALYLCASSLGAGAVYGYTFGSGTRLTVV.

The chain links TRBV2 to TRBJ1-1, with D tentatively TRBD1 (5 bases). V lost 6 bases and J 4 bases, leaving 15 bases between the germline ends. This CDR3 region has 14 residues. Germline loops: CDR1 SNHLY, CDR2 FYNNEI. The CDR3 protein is CASSWDSAATEAFF. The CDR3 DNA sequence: TGTGCCAGCAGCTGGGACTCCGCAGCCACTGAAGCTTTCTTT.

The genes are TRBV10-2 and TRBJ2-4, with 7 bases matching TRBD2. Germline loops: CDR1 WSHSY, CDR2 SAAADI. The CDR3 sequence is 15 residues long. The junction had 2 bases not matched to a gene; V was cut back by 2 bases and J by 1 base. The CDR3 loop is CASSEPGGAKNIQYF. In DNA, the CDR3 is TGCGCCAGCAGTGAGCCCGGGGGGGCCAAAAACATTCAGTACTTC.

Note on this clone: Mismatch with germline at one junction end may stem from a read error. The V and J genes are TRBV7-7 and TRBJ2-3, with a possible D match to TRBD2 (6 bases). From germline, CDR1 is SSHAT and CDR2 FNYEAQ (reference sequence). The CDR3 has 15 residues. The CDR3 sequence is CASSLGGQSTDTQYF. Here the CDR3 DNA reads TGTGCTAGCAGCTTAGGAGGGCAGAGCACAGATACGCAGTATTTT.

This CDR3 is CASSPDRVVSEQYF. CDR3 in DNA: TGTGCCAGCAGCCCGGACAGGGTCGTCTCCGAGCAGTACTTC. V and J are TRBV5-4 and TRBJ2-7; TRBD1 agrees at 8 bases. This CDR3 has 14 amino acids. V lost 4 bases, J lost 6 bases, and 9 bases stayed unmatched. Germline CDR1 and CDR2: SGHNT and YYREEE (reference sequence).

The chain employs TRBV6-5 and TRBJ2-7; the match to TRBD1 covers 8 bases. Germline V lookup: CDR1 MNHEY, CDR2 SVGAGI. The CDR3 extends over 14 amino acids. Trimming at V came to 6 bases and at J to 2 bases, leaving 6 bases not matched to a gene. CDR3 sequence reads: CASRRTGKAYEQYV. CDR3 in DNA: TGTGCCAGCAGGAGGACAGGGAAAGCCTACGAGCAGTACGTC.

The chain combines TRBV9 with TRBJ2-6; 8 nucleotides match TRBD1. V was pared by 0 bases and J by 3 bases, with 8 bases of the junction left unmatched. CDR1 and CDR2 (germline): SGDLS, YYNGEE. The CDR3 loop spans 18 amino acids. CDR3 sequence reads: CASSVAPGGAGGANVLTF. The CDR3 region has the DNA TGTGCCAGCAGCGTAGCCCCAGGGGGCGCAGGTGGGGCCAACGTCCTGACTTTC.

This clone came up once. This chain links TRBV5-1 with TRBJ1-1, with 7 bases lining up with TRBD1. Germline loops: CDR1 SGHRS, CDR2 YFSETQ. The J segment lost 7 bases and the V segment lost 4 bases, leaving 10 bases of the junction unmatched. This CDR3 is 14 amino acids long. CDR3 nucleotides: TGCGCCAGCAGCCTTCGACAGGGCAGCTATGAAGCTTTCTTT. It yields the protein CASSLRQGSYEAFF. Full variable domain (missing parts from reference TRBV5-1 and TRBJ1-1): KAGVTQTPRYLIKTRGQQVTLSCSPISGHRSVSWYQQTPGQGLQFLFEYFSETQRNKGNFPGRFSGRQFSNSRSEMNVSTLELGDSALYLCASSLRQGSYEAFFGQGTRLTVV.

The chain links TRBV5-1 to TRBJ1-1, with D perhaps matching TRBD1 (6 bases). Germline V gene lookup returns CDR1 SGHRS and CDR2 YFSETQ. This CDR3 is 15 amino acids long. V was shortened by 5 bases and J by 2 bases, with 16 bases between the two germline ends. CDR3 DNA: TGCGCCAGCAGGCGGCACAGGGAGATTAACACTGAAGCTTTCTTT. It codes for CASRRHREINTEAFF.

In DNA, the CDR3 is TGTGCCAGCAGTGAAGCGCGGGGGTTTGGCTACACCTTC. Protein: CASSEARGFGYTF. The J gene is TRBJ1-2, the V gene TRBV6-1, with D perhaps TRBD1 (5 bases). The V gene lost 0 bases and the J gene lost 7 bases, with 9 bases spanning the gap. The CDR3 contains 13 residues. CDR1 is MNHNS, CDR2 SASEGT, per germline.

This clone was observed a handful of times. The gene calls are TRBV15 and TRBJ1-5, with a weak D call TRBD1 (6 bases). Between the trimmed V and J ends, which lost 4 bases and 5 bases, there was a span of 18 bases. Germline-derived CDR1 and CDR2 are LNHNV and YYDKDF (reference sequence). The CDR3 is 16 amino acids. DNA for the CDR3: TGTGCCACCAGCATCTACAGGGCGAGGAGTGATCAGCCCCAGCATTTT. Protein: CATSIYRARSDQPQHF.

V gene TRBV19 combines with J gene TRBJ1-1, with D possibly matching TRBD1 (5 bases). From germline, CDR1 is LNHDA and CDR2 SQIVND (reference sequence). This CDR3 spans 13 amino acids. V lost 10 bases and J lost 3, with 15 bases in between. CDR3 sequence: CATGMGGDTEAFF. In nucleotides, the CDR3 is TGTGCCACCGGTATGGGGGGTGACACTGAAGCTTTCTTT.

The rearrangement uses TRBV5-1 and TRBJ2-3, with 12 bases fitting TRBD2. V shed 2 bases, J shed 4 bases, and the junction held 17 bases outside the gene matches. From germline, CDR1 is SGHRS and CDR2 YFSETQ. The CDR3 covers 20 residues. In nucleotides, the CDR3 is TGCGCCAGCAGCTTACAAGCAGGACTAGCGGGATCCTTAGGGCCAGATACGCAGTATTTT. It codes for CASSLQAGLAGSLGPDTQYF.

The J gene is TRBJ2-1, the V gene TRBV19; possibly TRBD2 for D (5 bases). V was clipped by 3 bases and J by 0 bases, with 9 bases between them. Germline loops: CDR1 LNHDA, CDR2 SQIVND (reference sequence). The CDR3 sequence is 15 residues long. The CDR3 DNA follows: TGTGCCAGTAGTATGGGAGTACTCTCCTACAATGAGCAGTTCTTC. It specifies CASSMGVLSYNEQFF.

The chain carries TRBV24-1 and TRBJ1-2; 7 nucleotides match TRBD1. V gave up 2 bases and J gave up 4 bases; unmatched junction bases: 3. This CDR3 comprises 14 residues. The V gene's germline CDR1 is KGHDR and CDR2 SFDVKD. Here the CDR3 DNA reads TGTGCCACCAGTGATTCCGGACAGGCCTATGGCTACACCTTC. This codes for CATSDSGQAYGYTF.

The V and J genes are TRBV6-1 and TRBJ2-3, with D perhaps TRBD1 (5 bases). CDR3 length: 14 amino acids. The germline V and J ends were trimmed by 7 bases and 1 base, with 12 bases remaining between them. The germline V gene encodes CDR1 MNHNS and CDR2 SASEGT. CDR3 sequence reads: CASKQGVGTDTQYF. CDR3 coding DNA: TGTGCCAGCAAGCAGGGTGTGGGCACAGATACGCAGTATTTT.

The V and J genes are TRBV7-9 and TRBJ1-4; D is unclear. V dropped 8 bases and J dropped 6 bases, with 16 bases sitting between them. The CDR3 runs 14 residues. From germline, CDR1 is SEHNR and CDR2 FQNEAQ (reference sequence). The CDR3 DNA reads TGTGCCAGCGGGGAGACAATCACCGATGAAAAACTGTTTTTT. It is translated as CASGETITDEKLFF.

The CDR3 region has the DNA TGTGCCAGCAGCTCGGCTAGCTCCTCCTACGAGCAGTACTTC. Translating gives CASSSASSSYEQYF. The chain uses TRBV7-7 and TRBJ2-7; a possible D gene is TRBD2 (5 bases). V lost 4 bases, J lost 0 bases, and 10 bases lay in between. The CDR3 extends over 14 amino acids. Looked up from germline, CDR1 is SSHAT and CDR2 is FNYEAQ (reference sequence).

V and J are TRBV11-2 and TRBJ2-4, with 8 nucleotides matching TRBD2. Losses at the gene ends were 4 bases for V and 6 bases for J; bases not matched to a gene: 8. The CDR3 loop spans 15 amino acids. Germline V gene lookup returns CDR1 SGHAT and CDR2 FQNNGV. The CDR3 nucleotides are TGTGCCAGCAGCTATCCTGGGACTAGAGGAAACATTCAGTACTTC. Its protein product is CASSYPGTRGNIQYF.

CDR3 coding DNA: TGCGCCAGCAGCTTGACAGCGGGAGCTGATAATGAGCAGTTCTTC. This translates into CASSLTAGADNEQFF. The genes are TRBV5-1 and TRBJ2-1; 8 nucleotides agree with TRBD2. V trimming: 1 base; J trimming: 7 bases; junction bases outside the gene matches: 7. CDR1 is SGHRS, CDR2 YFSETQ, per germline. The CDR3 is 15 amino acids.

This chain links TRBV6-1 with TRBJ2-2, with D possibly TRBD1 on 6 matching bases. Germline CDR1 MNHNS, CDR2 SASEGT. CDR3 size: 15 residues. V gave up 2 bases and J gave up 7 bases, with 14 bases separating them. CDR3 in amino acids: CASSEPGHLDGELFF. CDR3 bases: TGTGCCAGCAGTGAACCGGGACACCTCGACGGGGAGCTGTTTTTT.

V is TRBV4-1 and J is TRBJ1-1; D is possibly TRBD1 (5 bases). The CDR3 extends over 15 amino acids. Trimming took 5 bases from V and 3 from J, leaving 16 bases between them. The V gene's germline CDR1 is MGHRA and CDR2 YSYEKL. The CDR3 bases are TGCGCCAGCAGCTATAGACAGACCTCGGACACTGAAGCTTTCTTT. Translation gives CASSYRQTSDTEAFF.

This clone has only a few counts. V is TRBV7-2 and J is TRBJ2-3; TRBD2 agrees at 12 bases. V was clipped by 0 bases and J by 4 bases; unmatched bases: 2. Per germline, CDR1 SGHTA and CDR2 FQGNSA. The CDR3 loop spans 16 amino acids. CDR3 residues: CASSLATSGSSDTQYF. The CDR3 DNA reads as TGTGCCAGCAGCTTAGCGACTAGCGGGAGTTCAGATACGCAGTATTTT.

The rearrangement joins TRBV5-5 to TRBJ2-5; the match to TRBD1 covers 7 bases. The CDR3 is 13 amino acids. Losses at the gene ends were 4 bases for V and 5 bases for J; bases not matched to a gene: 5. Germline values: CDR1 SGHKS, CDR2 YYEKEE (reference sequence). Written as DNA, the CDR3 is TGTGCCAGCAGCAGGACAGGAGCTGAGACCCAGTACTTC. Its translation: CASSRTGAETQYF.

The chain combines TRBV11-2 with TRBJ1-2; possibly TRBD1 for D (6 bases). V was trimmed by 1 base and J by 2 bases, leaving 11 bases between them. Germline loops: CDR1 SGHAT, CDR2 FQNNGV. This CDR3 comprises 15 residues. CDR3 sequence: CASSLGGQPNYGYTF. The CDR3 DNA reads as TGTGCCAGCAGCTTAGGCGGACAGCCGAACTATGGCTACACCTTC.